The present entry profiles one T cell receptor (beta chain) with its context. What it binds is unknown. The record originates from a study of radiation and T cells in renal cell carcinoma. Study-wide points: Top tumor clonotypes rose in blood 2 weeks post-radiation, then contracted.

TCRdb's copy holds only in-frame clones and misses some; the assay was immunoSEQ multiplex PCR. The sample has 100,000 to 150,000 clones, around 81% seen once. The CDR3 covers 14 residues. Germline CDR1 reads MDHEN; CDR2 reads SYDVKM. Trimming took 7 bases from V and 2 from J, leaving 15 bases between them. Time point denoted: blood 2 weeks post-SBRT. The treatment denotes: 15 Gy SBRT to primary tumor, nephrectomy 4 weeks later. After SBRT, blood was collected at 2 and 4 weeks, plus baseline. This chain joins TRBV28 and TRBJ2-7; a possible D gene is TRBD2 (6 bases). The sample here was blood, taken from a patient whose treatment included radiotherapy and nephrectomy. The sequence was collected from a man aged 45 to 65 with renal cell carcinoma. CDR3 in amino acids: CASTLAGRPYEQYF. CDR3 DNA sequence: TGTGCCAGCACCCTGGCCGGGAGACCCTACGAGCAGTACTTC.